This is a list of T cell receptor beta chains from one sample in a study of identical twins. Using its own MiXCR run on the 5' RACE reads, TCRdb lists one record per CDR3 protein. The top ten hold 1.5% to 2% of the sample, which has 690,000 or so distinct CDR3 sequences, roughly 6% seen once. The sequencing input was naive T cells sorted from blood. These receptors came from a man between 18 and 29 years old in good health. Both conserved end residues are part of each CDR3. The D gene is left open where the match is weak. Some rows mark clone size as missing; the rest say once, few, many or name a class of expanded clone.

abundance,d_gene,v_gene,j_gene,CDR3nt,CDR3aa
many,TRBD1,TRBV6-2/TRBV6-3,TRBJ2-1,TGTGCCAGCAGTTATACAGGGGCAAACAATGAGCAGTTCTTC,CASSYTGANNEQFF
.,TRBD2,TRBV18,TRBJ2-7,TGTGCCAGCTCACCAAGGCGGGAGGCTGCCTACGAGCAGTACTTC,CASSPRREAAYEQYF
many,.,TRBV5-1,TRBJ1-5,TGCGCCAGCAGCTTCGACGGAGCCGAGGGGCCCCAGCATTTT,CASSFDGAEGPQHF
many,.,TRBV12-3/TRBV12-4,TRBJ1-3,TGTGCCAGCAGTTTTTTACTGGGAGGACAGCACTCTGGAAACACCATATATTTT,CASSFLLGGQHSGNTIYF
many,.,TRBV6-5,TRBJ2-7,TGTGCCAGCAGTTACCAACCTGGTGAGCAGTACTTC,CASSYQPGEQYF
few,.,TRBV5-1,TRBJ2-7,TGCGCCAGCAGCTTGGGCAGGGTTTCCTACGAGCAGTACTTC,CASSLGRVSYEQYF
.,TRBD1,TRBV30,TRBJ1-5,TGTGCCTGGAGACCCACAGGGGGCTGGGATCAGCCCCAGCATTTT,CAWRPTGGWDQPQHF
many,TRBD1,TRBV6-5,TRBJ2-1,TGTGCCAGCAGTTTTGACACAGGGGGAGAGTTCTTC,CASSFDTGGEFF
.,.,TRBV2,TRBJ2-5,TGTGCCAGCAGTGAGGGACTCCTCCTCGGGCGCCAAGAGACCCAGTACTTC,CASSEGLLLGRQETQYF
once,.,TRBV12-3/TRBV12-4,TRBJ1-5,TGTGCCAGCAGTTTGGCCCAGAGGAATCAGCCCCAGCATTTT,CASSLAQRNQPQHF
many,TRBD1,TRBV7-2,TRBJ1-1,TGTGCCAGCAGCTTACCGGACAGGGACTTTCTCTTT,CASSLPDRDFLF
.,TRBD2,TRBV9,TRBJ2-3,TGTGCCAGCAGCGTATACGACCTAGCGGGAGGTTTCTCTAGCACAGATACGCAGTATTTT,CASSVYDLAGGFSSTDTQYF
many,TRBD1,TRBV5-1,TRBJ1-1,TGCGCCAGCAGCCCATCACAGGGGCGGGAGCGAGCTTTCTTT,CASSPSQGRERAFF
.,.,TRBV2,TRBJ2-1,TGTGCCAGCAGTCGGGCAGCTTCAGCCCCGTTCTTC,CASSRAASAPFF
.,TRBD1,TRBV12-3/TRBV12-4,TRBJ2-5,TGTGCCAGCACCACCGGGACAGGGTTCTGGGAGACCCAGTACTTC,CASTTGTGFWETQYF
many,.,TRBV5-6,TRBJ2-6,TGTGCCAGCAGCTTGAACAGAAACTCTGGGGCCAACGTCCTGACTTTC,CASSLNRNSGANVLTF
many,TRBD2,TRBV12-3/TRBV12-4,TRBJ2-3,TGTGCCAGCATTCCAGTCGGGAGGGCCTTCACAGATACGCAGTATTTT,CASIPVGRAFTDTQYF
.,.,TRBV10-3,TRBJ2-3,TGTGCCATCAGTGATCCCGGGGGTACGCAGTATTTT,CAISDPGGTQYF
few,.,TRBV14,TRBJ2-4,TGTGCCAGCAGCCAAACGGGTCTAGCCAAAAACATTCAGTACTTC,CASSQTGLAKNIQYF
many,TRBD1,TRBV28,TRBJ2-5,TGTGCCAGCAGTTTAGGGGGACAGCAAGAGACCCAGTACTTC,CASSLGGQQETQYF
many,.,TRBV12-3/TRBV12-4,TRBJ2-1,TGTGCCAGCTCACGCCTAGGTGAGCAGTTCTTC,CASSRLGEQFF
many,.,TRBV10-2,TRBJ2-7,TGCGCCAGCAGTATACGTGACTTCGCTAACGAGCAGTACTTC,CASSIRDFANEQYF
.,TRBD1,TRBV20-1,TRBJ1-1,TGCAGTGCTCCTGTCCCGGGACAGGGATTGGTGGCTGAAGCTTTCTTT,CSAPVPGQGLVAEAFF
few,.,TRBV6-2/TRBV6-3,TRBJ2-6,TGTGCCAGCAGTAGCAGGGGCTCTGGGGCCAACGTCCTGACTTTC,CASSSRGSGANVLTF
many,.,TRBV10-3,TRBJ2-5,TGTGCCATCAGTGATAGGGTGTGGGGCAAAGAGACCCAGTACTTC,CAISDRVWGKETQYF
.,.,TRBV19,TRBJ1-2,TGTGCCAGTACCGGGCCTGGACAAGGGAACTATGGCTACACCTTC,CASTGPGQGNYGYTF
few,TRBD2,TRBV7-2,TRBJ2-1,TGTGCCAGCAGCTTAGTTAGCGGGAGTTCCCTTTACAATGAGCAGTTCTTC,CASSLVSGSSLYNEQFF